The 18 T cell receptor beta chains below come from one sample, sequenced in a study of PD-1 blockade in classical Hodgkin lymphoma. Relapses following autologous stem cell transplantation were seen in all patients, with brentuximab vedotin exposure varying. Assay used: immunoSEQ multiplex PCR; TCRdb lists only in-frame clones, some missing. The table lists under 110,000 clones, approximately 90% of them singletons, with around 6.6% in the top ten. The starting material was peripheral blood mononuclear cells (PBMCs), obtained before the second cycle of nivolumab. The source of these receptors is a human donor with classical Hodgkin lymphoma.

The CDR3 DNA is TGTGCTAGTGGCCCCGGAGGGGGGCTCGCCAAAAACATTCAGTACTTC. It translates to CASGPGGGLAKNIQYF. V is TRBV12-5 and J is TRBJ2-4, with D perhaps given as TRBD1 or TRBD2 (6 bases each). Germline V gives CDR1 LGHNT, CDR2 FRNRAP. Trimming left V 6 bases short and J 1 base short, with 16 bases between. CDR3 length: 16 residues.

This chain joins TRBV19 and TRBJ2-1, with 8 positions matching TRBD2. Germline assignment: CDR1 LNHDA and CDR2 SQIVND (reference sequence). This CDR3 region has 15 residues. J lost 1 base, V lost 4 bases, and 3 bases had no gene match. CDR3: CASSTSGGSYNEQFF. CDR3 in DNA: TGTGCCAGTAGTACCAGCGGGGGATCCTACAATGAGCAGTTCTTC.

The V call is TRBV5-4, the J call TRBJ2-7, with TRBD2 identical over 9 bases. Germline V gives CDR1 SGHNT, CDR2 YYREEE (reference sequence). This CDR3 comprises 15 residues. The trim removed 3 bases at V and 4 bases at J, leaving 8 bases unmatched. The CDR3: CASSSEMRGGYEQYF. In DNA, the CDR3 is TGTGCCAGCAGCTCCGAGATGCGGGGGGGTTACGAGCAGTACTTC.

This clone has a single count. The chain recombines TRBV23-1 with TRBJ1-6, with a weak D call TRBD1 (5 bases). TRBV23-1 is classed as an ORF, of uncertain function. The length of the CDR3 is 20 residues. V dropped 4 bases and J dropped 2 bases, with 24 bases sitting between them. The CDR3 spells CASSPQRGILLYPYNSPLHF. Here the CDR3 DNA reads TGCGCCAGCAGTCCCCAGAGGGGCATCCTTTTGTATCCCTATAATTCACCCCTCCACTTT.

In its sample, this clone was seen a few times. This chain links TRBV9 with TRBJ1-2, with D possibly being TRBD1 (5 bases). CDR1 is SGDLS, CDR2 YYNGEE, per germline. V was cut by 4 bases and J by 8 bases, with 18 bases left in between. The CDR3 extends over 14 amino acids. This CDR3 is CASSLWRGEGGYTF. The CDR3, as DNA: TGTGCCAGCAGCCTCTGGCGGGGCGAGGGAGGCTACACCTTC.

CDR3 amino acids: CASSFGQGLLGETQYF. CDR3 bases: TGTGCCAGCAGTTTTGGGCAGGGCCTGTTGGGGGAGACCCAGTACTTC. The rearrangement uses TRBV28 and TRBJ2-5; a weak D match, TRBD1 (5 bases). Germline V gene sequence: CDR1 MDHEN, CDR2 SYDVKM. Trimming shortened V by 3 bases and J by 5 bases, and 19 bases separated the two germline ends. The CDR3 has 16 amino acids.

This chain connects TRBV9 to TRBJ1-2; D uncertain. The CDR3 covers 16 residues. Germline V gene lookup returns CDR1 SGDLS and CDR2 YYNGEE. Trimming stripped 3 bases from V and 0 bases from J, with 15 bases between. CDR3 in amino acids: CASSEPMDGSNYGYTF. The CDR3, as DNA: TGTGCCAGCAGCGAGCCCATGGACGGATCTAACTATGGCTACACCTTC.

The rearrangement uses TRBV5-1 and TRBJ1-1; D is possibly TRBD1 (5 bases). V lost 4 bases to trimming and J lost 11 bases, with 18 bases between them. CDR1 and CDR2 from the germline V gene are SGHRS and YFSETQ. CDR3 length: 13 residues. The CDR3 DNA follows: TGCGCCAGCAGCCCCGGGGCCGGTGGGGCGGCTTTCTTT. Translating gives CASSPGAGGAAFF.

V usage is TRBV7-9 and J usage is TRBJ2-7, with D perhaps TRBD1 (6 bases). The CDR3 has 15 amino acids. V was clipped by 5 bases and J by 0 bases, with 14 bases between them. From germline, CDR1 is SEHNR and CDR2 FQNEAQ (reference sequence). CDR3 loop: CASSPPRDISYEQYF. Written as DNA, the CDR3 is TGTGCCAGCAGCCCCCCACGGGACATCTCCTACGAGCAGTACTTC.

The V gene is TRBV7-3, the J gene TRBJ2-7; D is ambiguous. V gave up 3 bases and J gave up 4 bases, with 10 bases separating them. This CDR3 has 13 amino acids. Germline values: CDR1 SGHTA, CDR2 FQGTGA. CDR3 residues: CASSFSPVYEQYF. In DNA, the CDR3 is TGTGCCAGCAGCTTTTCTCCGGTATACGAGCAGTACTTC.

This chain's CDR3 is CASSPYGELFF. The CDR3 DNA reads as TGTGCCAGCAGCCCGTACGGGGAGCTGTTTTTT. The V gene is TRBV7-2, the J gene TRBJ2-2; unclear D gene. V lost 5 bases and J lost 7, with 5 bases in between. The CDR3 covers 11 residues. Germline lookup yields CDR1 SGHTA and CDR2 FQGNSA.

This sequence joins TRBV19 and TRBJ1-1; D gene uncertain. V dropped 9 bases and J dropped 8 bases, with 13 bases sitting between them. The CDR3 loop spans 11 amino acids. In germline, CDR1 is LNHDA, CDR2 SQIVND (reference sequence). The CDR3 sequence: CASVSRAEAFF. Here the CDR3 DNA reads TGTGCCAGCGTTTCCCGGGCCGAAGCTTTCTTT. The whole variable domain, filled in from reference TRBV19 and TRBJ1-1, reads DGGITQSPKYLFRKEGQNVTLSCEQNLNHDAMYWYRQDPGQGLRLIYYSQIVNDFQKGDIAEGYSVSREKKESFPLTVTSAQKNPTAFYLCASVSRAEAFFGQGTRLTVV.

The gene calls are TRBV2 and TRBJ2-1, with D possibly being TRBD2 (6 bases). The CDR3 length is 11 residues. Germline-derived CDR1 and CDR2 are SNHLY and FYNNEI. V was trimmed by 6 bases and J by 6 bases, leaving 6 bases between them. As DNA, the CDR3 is TGTGCCAGCAGCGGGAGCAATGAGCAGTTCTTC. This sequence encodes CASSGSNEQFF.

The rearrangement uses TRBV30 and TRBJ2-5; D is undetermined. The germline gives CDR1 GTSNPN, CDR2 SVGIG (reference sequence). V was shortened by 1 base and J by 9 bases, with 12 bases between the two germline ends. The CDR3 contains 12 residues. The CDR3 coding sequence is TGTGCCTGGAGTGCCCGATTGAAGGCCCAGTACTTC. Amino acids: CAWSARLKAQYF. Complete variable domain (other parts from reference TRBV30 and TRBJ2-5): SQTIHQWPATLVQPVGSPLSLECTVEGTSNPNLYWYRQAAGRGLQLLFYSVGIGQISSEVPQNLSASRPQDRQFILSSKKLLLSDSGFYLCAWSARLKAQYFGPGTRLLVL.

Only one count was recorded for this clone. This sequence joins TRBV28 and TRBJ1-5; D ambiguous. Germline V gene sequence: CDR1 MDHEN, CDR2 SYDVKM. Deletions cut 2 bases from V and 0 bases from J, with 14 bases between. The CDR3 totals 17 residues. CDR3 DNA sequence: TGTGCCAGCAGTTTAATAGGTAGGGTGTATAGCAATCAGCCCCAGCATTTT. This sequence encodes CASSLIGRVYSNQPQHF.

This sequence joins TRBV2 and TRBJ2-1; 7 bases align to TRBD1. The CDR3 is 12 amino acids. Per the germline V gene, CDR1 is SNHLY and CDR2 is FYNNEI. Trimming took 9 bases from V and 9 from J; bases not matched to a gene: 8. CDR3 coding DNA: TGTGCCAGTGGTGAGGGGGCAGGTGAGCAGTTCTTC. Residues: CASGEGAGEQFF.

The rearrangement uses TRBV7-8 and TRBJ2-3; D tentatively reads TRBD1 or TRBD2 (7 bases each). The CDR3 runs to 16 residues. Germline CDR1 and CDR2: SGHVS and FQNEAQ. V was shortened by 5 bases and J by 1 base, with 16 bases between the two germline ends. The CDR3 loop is CASSPSAGGGTDTQYF. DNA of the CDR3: TGTGCCAGCAGCCCCAGTGCAGGGGGGGGCACAGATACGCAGTATTTT.

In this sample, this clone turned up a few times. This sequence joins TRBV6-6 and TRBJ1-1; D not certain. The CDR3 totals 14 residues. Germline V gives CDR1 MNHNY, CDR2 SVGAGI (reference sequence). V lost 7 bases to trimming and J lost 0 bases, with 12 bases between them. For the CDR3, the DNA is TGTGCCAGCACGTTGAGTCCGTTGAACACTGAAGCTTTCTTT. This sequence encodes CASTLSPLNTEAFF.